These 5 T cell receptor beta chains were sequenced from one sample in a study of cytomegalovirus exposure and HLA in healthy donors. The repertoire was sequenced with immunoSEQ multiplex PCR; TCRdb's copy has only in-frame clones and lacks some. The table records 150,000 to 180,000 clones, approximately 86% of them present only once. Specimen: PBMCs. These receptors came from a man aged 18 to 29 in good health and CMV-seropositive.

The CDR3 reads CASSLRDRAYGYTF. The DNA of the CDR3 is TGTGCCAGTAGTTTGAGGGACAGGGCCTATGGCTACACCTTC. The V call is TRBV19, the J call TRBJ1-2; 9 positions match TRBD1. The CDR3 is 14 amino acids. V shed 5 bases and J 4 bases; nucleotides not matched to a gene: 5. The germline gives CDR1 LNHDA, CDR2 SQIVND (reference sequence).

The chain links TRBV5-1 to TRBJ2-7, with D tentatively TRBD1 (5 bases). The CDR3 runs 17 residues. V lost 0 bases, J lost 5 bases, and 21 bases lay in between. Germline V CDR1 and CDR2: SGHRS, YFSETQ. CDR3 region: CASSLEPIGANLDEQYF. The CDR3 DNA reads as TGCGCCAGCAGCTTGGAGCCGATTGGGGCCAACCTGGACGAGCAGTACTTC. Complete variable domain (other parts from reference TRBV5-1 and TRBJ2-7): KAGVTQTPRYLIKTRGQQVTLSCSPISGHRSVSWYQQTPGQGLQFLFEYFSETQRNKGNFPGRFSGRQFSNSRSEMNVSTLELGDSALYLCASSLEPIGANLDEQYFGPGTRLTVT.

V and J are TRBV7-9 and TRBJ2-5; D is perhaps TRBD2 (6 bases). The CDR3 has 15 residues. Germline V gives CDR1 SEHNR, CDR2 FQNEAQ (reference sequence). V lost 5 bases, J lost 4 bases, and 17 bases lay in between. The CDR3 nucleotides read TGTGCCAGCAGCCCCGGGCCCGGGGGAAGAGAGACCCAGTACTTC. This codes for CASSPGPGGRETQYF.

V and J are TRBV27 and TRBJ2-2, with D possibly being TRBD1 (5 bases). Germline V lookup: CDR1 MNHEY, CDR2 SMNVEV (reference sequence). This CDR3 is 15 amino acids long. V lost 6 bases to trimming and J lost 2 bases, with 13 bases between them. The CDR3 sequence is CASSQLQGNTGELFF. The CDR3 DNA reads TGTGCCAGCAGCCAACTTCAGGGAAACACCGGGGAGCTGTTTTTT.

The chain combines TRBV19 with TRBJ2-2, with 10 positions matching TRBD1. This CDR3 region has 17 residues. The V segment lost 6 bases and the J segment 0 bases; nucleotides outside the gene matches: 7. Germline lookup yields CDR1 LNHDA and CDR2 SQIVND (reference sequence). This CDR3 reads CASRGPGTGANTGELFF. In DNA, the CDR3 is TGTGCCAGTAGGGGCCCCGGGACAGGGGCGAACACCGGGGAGCTGTTTTTT.